This TCR beta chain originates from a study of cytomegalovirus exposure and HLA in healthy donors. Across the study: The study placed less than 90% of its approximately 400 genotyped donors in the Caucasian-associated ancestry cluster. General study results and limits: Owing to their indistinguishability, certain V segments, notably TRBV6-2 and TRBV6-3, were excluded. Researchers reportedly found TCR beta sequences accurately predicted most subjects' HLA-A and HLA-B alleles. A previous analysis found most TCR beta V segments productive roughly 87% or roughly 30% of the time.

A multiplex PCR was run with 60 Vbeta primers and 13 Jbeta primers. Profiled with immunoSEQ multiplex PCR; TCRdb holds only in-frame clones, not every one. The sample contains some 110,000 clones, around 60% of which appear only once. The germline gives CDR1 MDHEN, CDR2 SYDVKM. The CDR3 consists of 12 residues. V lost 6 bases, J lost 8 bases, and 13 bases lay in between. Details on this clone: What it recognizes is unknown.

This chain uses TRBV28 with TRBJ1-2, with a weak D call TRBD1 (5 bases). The sequence was collected from a woman aged 40 to 49 in good health and CMV-seropositive. Sequenced input: PBMCs. CDR3 bases: TGTGCCAGCAGCTCGGGGGATTACGGCTACACCTTC. Translating it yields CASSSGDYGYTF.